Detailed here is one T cell receptor (beta chain). No antigen is known for it. Base qualities are not provided; no much larger clone lies one nucleotide away. V is pared back by 5 bases and J by 8 bases, with 10 bases lying between the germline termini. The CDR3 goes from the cysteine to the phenylalanine over 12 residues. Only CDR3 DNA remains: 36 bases, in frame from the first base. CDR1 is given as LNHDA and CDR2 as SQIVND, both from the germline V gene (reference sequence). The TCR beta CDR3 regions were amplified from the RNA transcripts. The first round of RT-PCR for the TCR CDR3 was performed with the HTBI primer set and the Qiagen OneStep RT-PCR kit. Libraries were constructed in a second round of multiplex PCR, after which size selection and purification were carried out. Sequencing of the libraries was done on an Illumina HiSeq2000 using paired-end 100 bp reads. As for the original processing: Raw data were processed with SOAPnuke, discarding reads with adapters, uncalled bases, mean Phred below 15, or no exact constant-primer or identifier match. COPE v1.2.5 was used to merge high-quality paired reads, and clonotypes were defined as unique nucleotide sequences. Clonotypes were aligned to IMGT TRBV, TRBD and TRBJ reference segments using MiTCR v1.1. The analysis included only V-J combinations with a frequency above 0.0001, which together covered around 99% of the repertoires. The TCS score was defined as F50 (clonal expansion) divided by E x V (chaos), with BLOSUM62-based TCRdist calculated between CDR3 peptides within each V-J. Welch's t-statistics and random forest reduced fewer than 550 V-J features to some 14, which were used in a naive Bayes classifier (R e1071). Starting from the raw public reads, TCRdb applied fastp trimming at Q25, assembled clones with MiXCR and retained in-frame beta chains. Entries are consolidated by CDR3 protein sequence, retaining the most common genes and DNA. The V and J calls, along with clone size, are taken from TCRdb and not from the paper's own processing. Counted in this sample were roughly 650,000 distinct CDR3 sequences; about 16% of them appeared once. In total, the top ten clones hold more than 3% of the sample.

This record belongs to a study of T cells in Graves' hyperthyroidism and ophthalmopathy (dated by TCRdb to about 2019). Notes on the research overall: Peripheral blood was collected at initial diagnosis, before any treatment. The paper describes TCR Vbeta CDR3 sequencing of more than 120 peripheral blood samples, made up of 43 ophthalmopathy patients, some 76 hyperthyroidism patients and 17 progressor patients. After sampling, hyperthyroidism patients received methimazole starting at 30 mg daily, and ophthalmopathy patients received high-dose intravenous methylprednisolone. In several Graves' hyperthyroidism patients, the study also compared T-cell repertoires from thyroid tissue with T-cell repertoires from blood. Prospective prediction of ophthalmopathy was tested in an independent validation cohort of 18 hyperthyroidism patients and some 17 patients who later progressed to ophthalmopathy. TCR V-J signatures able to tell the groups apart were searched for in a discovery cohort of around 95 patients, of whom more than 40 had Graves' ophthalmopathy and 55 to 60 had stable Graves' hyperthyroidism. The 75 to 100 discovery patients were randomly divided into training and test sets at a 7:3 ratio. Paper-wide results and their limitations: No statistical method was used to set the sample size in advance, and investigators knew the group allocation. In validation, the model predicted progression to ophthalmopathy with approximately 71% sensitivity and approximately 78% specificity, a median of 6.5 months before onset. In cross-validation, a model built on a 13 V-J signature told ophthalmopathy apart from stable hyperthyroidism with about 90% sensitivity and roughly 83% specificity, and in testing the same model reached 80%/75%. Most expanded thyroid clonotypes (frequency above 0.001) were also detected in blood, suggesting blood repertoires may reflect thyroid immune responses.

Ophthalmopathy patients had moderately to severely active disease, with a Clinical Activity Score of 3 or more, a NOSPECS grade of 4 or more, and a disease duration of less than 3 months. Patients with uncontrolled infections, other autoimmune diseases, pregnancy or lactation were excluded. Diagnoses were established on the basis of clinical symptoms, serum thyroxine and TRAb, thyroid ultrasound, and orbital computed tomography. PBMCs were isolated from approximately 10 ml of fresh peripheral blood by Ficoll-Paque density gradient centrifugation. Total RNA was extracted with Trizol reagent, and quality was checked on an Agilent 2100 Bioanalyzer.

This sequence uses TRBV19 and TRBJ2-1; the D gene is possibly TRBD1 or TRBD2, with 5 bases matching each. Sequenced sample: blood. The receptor was isolated from a middle-aged woman with Graves' ophthalmopathy. The sequenced DNA: TGTGCCAGTAGTTCCAGGGAGTATGAGCAGTTCTTC. It is translated as CASSSREYEQFF. The entire variable domain, with the stretches around the CDR3 drawn from the reference TRBV19 and TRBJ2-1 proteins, is DGGITQSPKYLFRKEGQNVTLSCEQNLNHDAMYWYRQDPGQGLRLIYYSQIVNDFQKGDIAEGYSVSREKKESFPLTVTSAQKNPTAFYLCASSSREYEQFFGPGTRLTVL.